Below are 24 T cell receptor beta chains sequenced from a single sample in a study of blood T cell repertoires in COVID-19. Assay: immunoSEQ multiplex PCR; the TCRdb copy retains only in-frame clones and omits some. The sample has 250,000 or so clones, roughly four fifths seen once. The sequenced material came from PBMCs or T cells enriched from blood (not recorded which). These receptors were taken from a man aged 60 to 75 who had recovered from COVID-19.

This sequence joins TRBV6-5 and TRBJ2-1; D perhaps matches TRBD1 (6 bases). The CDR3 totals 15 residues. The V gene's germline CDR1 is MNHEY and CDR2 SVGAGI. The V end was cut by 0 bases, the J end by 6 bases, with 12 bases between. In nucleotides, the CDR3 is TGTGCCAGCAGTTACTCGGACAGACTGATCAATGAGCAGTTCTTC. This sequence encodes CASSYSDRLINEQFF.

The V and J genes are TRBV5-1 and TRBJ2-5, with D perhaps TRBD2 (5 bases). Germline V gene sequence: CDR1 SGHRS, CDR2 YFSETQ. Trimming pared 4 bases from V and 5 bases from J, leaving 12 bases between. CDR3 length: 13 amino acids. The CDR3 DNA reads TGCGCCAGCAGCCCACGGGGATGGGAGACCCAGTACTTC. It is translated as CASSPRGWETQYF.

The rearrangement joins TRBV27 to TRBJ1-6; 8 nucleotides line up with TRBD1. The CDR3 spans 14 residues. Trimming cost V 5 bases and J 8 bases; bases outside gene matches: 5. Germline CDR1 reads MNHEY; CDR2 reads SMNVEV (reference sequence). CDR3 DNA sequence: TGTGCCAGCAGTGGACAGGGAAATTATTCACCCCTCCACTTT. Its protein product is CASSGQGNYSPLHF.

This chain uses TRBV5-6 with TRBJ2-6; maybe TRBD1 (6 bases). This CDR3 spans 12 amino acids. Germline assignment: CDR1 SGHDT and CDR2 YYEEEE. V lost 3 bases and J lost 14, with 12 bases in between. CDR3 sequence: CASSWGQPFLTF. The CDR3 DNA is TGTGCCAGCAGCTGGGGACAACCTTTCCTGACTTTC.

The V call is TRBV4-2, the J call TRBJ2-3, with 8 bases that match TRBD1. The CDR3 runs 16 residues. After removal of 4 bases from V and 3 bases from J, the junction contained 9 bases not matched to a gene. The germline gives CDR1 LGHNA, CDR2 YNFKEQ. The DNA for the CDR3 is TGTGCCAGCAGCCGGAACGAACAGGGGGGAACAGATACGCAGTATTTT. It translates to CASSRNEQGGTDTQYF.

This clone showed up just once. In DNA form, the CDR3 reads TGTGCCAGCTCACCAATGGGACAGAGTGACTACCAAGAGACCCAGTACTTC. Residues: CASSPMGQSDYQETQYF. The chain links TRBV18 to TRBJ2-5; 7 nucleotides line up with TRBD1. After removal of 2 bases from V and 0 bases from J, the junction contained 9 bases not matched to a gene. There are 17 residues in the CDR3. The V gene's germline CDR1 is KGHSH and CDR2 LQKENI.

V gene TRBV6-5 combines with J gene TRBJ2-7; 7 nucleotides align to TRBD1. The V gene end was trimmed by 0 bases and the J gene end by 6 bases; junction bases not matched to a gene: 8. This CDR3 has 15 amino acids. Germline V CDR1 and CDR2: MNHEY, SVGAGI. The CDR3 nucleotides are TGTGCCAGCAGTTACTCTAACAGGGGCTCGGGCGAGCAGTACTTC. Translation: CASSYSNRGSGEQYF.

The CDR3 DNA sequence: TGTGCCAGCAGCGGACAGGGGGCGAAAGCTTTCTTT. Translation: CASSGQGAKAFF. This chain connects TRBV7-9 to TRBJ1-1, with 11 bases fitting TRBD1. Germline CDR1 is SEHNR and CDR2 is FQNEAQ (reference sequence). V lost 5 bases, J lost 9 bases, and 2 bases stayed unmatched. This CDR3 is 12 amino acids long. The full variable domain, in which reference TRBV7-9 and TRBJ1-1 provide the parts outside the CDR3, is DTGVSQNPRHKITKRGQNVTFRCDPISEHNRLYWYRQTLGQGPEFLTYFQNEAQLEKSRLLSDRFSAERPKGSFSTLEIQRTEQGDSAMYLCASSGQGAKAFFGQGTRLTVV.

The rearrangement joins TRBV4-3 to TRBJ2-7; TRBD1 is a possible D gene (5 bases). The V end lost 1 base, the J end lost 2 bases, and 6 bases lay between the germline ends. Germline values: CDR1 LGHNA, CDR2 YSLEER. This CDR3 has 13 residues. CDR3 in DNA: TGCGCCAGCAGCCAAGGACAGACCTACGAGCAGTACTTC. Amino acids: CASSQGQTYEQYF.

V gene TRBV4-3 combines with J gene TRBJ1-3; 7 positions match TRBD1. Germline assignment: CDR1 LGHNA and CDR2 YSLEER. V was clipped by 4 bases and J by 4 bases; unmatched bases: 7. The CDR3 is made up of 15 amino acids. For the CDR3, the DNA is TGCGCCAGCAGCCCCGGACAGGCACCCGGAAACACCATATATTTT. It codes for CASSPGQAPGNTIYF.

This clone was found a few times. The rearrangement links TRBV5-6 to TRBJ1-6; TRBD1 aligns across 11 bases. This CDR3 comprises 17 residues. J was trimmed by 7 bases and V by 3 bases; bases with no gene match: 9. CDR1 and CDR2 from the germline V gene are SGHDT and YYEEEE. The DNA of the CDR3 is TGTGCCAGCAGCTCCAACATACGGACAGGGGGCAATTCACCCCTCCACTTT. Translation: CASSSNIRTGGNSPLHF.

The rearrangement links TRBV6-5 to TRBJ1-1; D is perhaps TRBD1 (5 bases). Trimming stripped 6 bases from V and 1 base from J, with 9 bases between. CDR1 is MNHEY and CDR2 is SVGAGI in the germline V gene. This CDR3 contains 13 residues. The CDR3 sequence: CASRAGRNTEAFF. Here the CDR3 DNA reads TGTGCCAGCAGGGCGGGACGGAACACTGAAGCTTTCTTT.

The rearrangement uses TRBV29-1 and TRBJ2-3; no definite D call. This CDR3 region has 12 residues. The V gene lost 6 bases and the J gene lost 0 bases, with 7 bases spanning the gap. In germline, CDR1 is SQVTM, CDR2 ANQGSEA. The CDR3 DNA follows: TGCAGCGTGATAGAGAGCACAGATACGCAGTATTTT. Amino acid sequence: CSVIESTDTQYF.

V is TRBV6-1 and J is TRBJ2-5; D remains unclear. The V end was cut by 2 bases, the J end by 5 bases, with 6 bases between. CDR1 is MNHNS, CDR2 SASEGT, per germline. The CDR3 consists of 12 residues. The chain's CDR3 is CASSEFLETQYF. The CDR3 nucleotides read TGTGCCAGCAGTGAATTCTTGGAGACCCAGTACTTC.

The V gene is TRBV20-1, the J gene TRBJ2-1; D remains unclear. Germline V gives CDR1 DFQATT, CDR2 SNEGSKA (reference sequence). Trimming cost V 6 bases and J 8 bases, with 11 bases left between them. The CDR3 extends over 11 amino acids. The DNA of the CDR3 is TGCAGTGCCATGACCGGGTATGAGCAGTTCTTC. Encoded protein: CSAMTGYEQFF.

The J gene is TRBJ2-3, the V gene TRBV11-2; 11 bases align to TRBD2. The CDR3 covers 16 residues. V dropped 4 bases and J dropped 2; count of bases not matched to a gene: 5. Germline CDR1 is SGHAT and CDR2 is FQNNGV. The chain's CDR3 is CASSSGTSGLTDTQYF. The CDR3 region has the DNA TGTGCCAGCAGCTCCGGGACTAGCGGCCTCACAGATACGCAGTATTTT. The full variable domain, with the rest looked up from reference TRBV11-2 and TRBJ2-3, is EAGVAQSPRYKIIEKRQSVAFWCNPISGHATLYWYQQILGQGPKLLIQFQNNGVVDDSQLPKDRFSAERLKGVDSTLKIQPAKLEDSAVYLCASSSGTSGLTDTQYFGPGTRLTVL.

This sequence joins TRBV15 and TRBJ1-4; D may be TRBD1 (6 bases). V was clipped by 0 bases and J by 8 bases, with 10 bases between them. The CDR3 is 14 residues long. In germline, CDR1 is LNHNV, CDR2 YYDKDF (reference sequence). DNA for the CDR3: TGTGCCACCAGCAGAGATCAACAGGGCGAAAAACTGTTTTTT. Protein sequence: CATSRDQQGEKLFF.

The rearrangement uses TRBV11-1 and TRBJ2-3; no reliable D call. The CDR3 is made up of 16 amino acids. Germline CDR1 and CDR2: SGHAT and FQDESV (reference sequence). Trimming cost V 4 bases and J 0 bases, with 14 bases left between them. The DNA for the CDR3 is TGTGCCAGCAGCTCTTACTCATCTACTAGCACAGATACGCAGTATTTT. Translating gives CASSSYSSTSTDTQYF.

V and J are TRBV7-2 and TRBJ2-5; D is possibly TRBD1 (5 bases). Germline V gene sequence: CDR1 SGHTA, CDR2 FQGNSA. V lost 6 bases, J lost 4 bases, and 12 bases lay in between. The CDR3 runs to 13 residues. DNA of the CDR3: TGTGCCAGCAGTCTAGGGGTTGGAGAGACCCAGTACTTC. As protein: CASSLGVGETQYF.

This chain joins TRBV5-8 and TRBJ2-4, with D possibly TRBD1 on 6 matching bases. The V gene's germline CDR1 is SGHTS and CDR2 YDEGEE. The V end was cut by 1 base, the J end by 8 bases, with 7 bases between. This CDR3 contains 12 residues. DNA for the CDR3: TGTGCCAGCAGCTTGAACAGGGACATTCAGTACTTC. Its protein product is CASSLNRDIQYF. Based on the CDR3 plus reference TRBV5-8 and TRBJ2-4, the full variable domain is EAGVTQSPTHLIKTRGQQATLRCSPISGHTSVYWYQQALGLGLQFLLWYDEGEERNRGNFPPRFSGRQFPNYSSELNVNALELEDSALYLCASSLNRDIQYFGAGTRLSVL.

V is TRBV6-2 or TRBV6-3 and J is TRBJ1-1; 9 bases match TRBD1. V was pared by 4 bases and J by 1 base, with 7 bases of the junction left unmatched. CDR3 length: 16 residues. Germline values: CDR1 MNHEY, CDR2 SVGEGT. The CDR3 region has the DNA TGTGCCAGCAGTTCATTCCCGGGACAGGGGAACACTGAAGCTTTCTTT. It yields the protein CASSSFPGQGNTEAFF.

The chain has TRBV6-5 and TRBJ2-5, with 10 bases fitting TRBD1. The V gene's germline CDR1 is MNHEY and CDR2 SVGAGI. The CDR3 consists of 15 residues. The J segment lost 7 bases and the V segment lost 2 bases, leaving 7 bases of the junction unmatched. The CDR3 DNA is TGTGCCAGCAGTTACACGACGACAGGGGGCGGGACCCAGTACTTC. Its protein is CASSYTTTGGGTQYF.

The chain combines TRBV5-5 with TRBJ2-3; TRBD1 matches at 10 bases. V shed 4 bases, J shed 0 bases, and the junction held 5 bases outside the gene matches. The CDR3 contains 16 residues. Per germline, CDR1 SGHKS and CDR2 YYEKEE (reference sequence). CDR3 amino acids: CASSQGDRGSTDTQYF. The CDR3 nucleotides read TGTGCCAGCAGCCAGGGGGACAGGGGTAGCACAGATACGCAGTATTTT.

V usage is TRBV5-5 and J usage is TRBJ2-5; D may be TRBD1 (5 bases). Trimming cost V 5 bases and J 2 bases, with 13 bases left between them. Germline values: CDR1 SGHKS, CDR2 YYEKEE (reference sequence). The CDR3 length is 14 residues. CDR3 nucleotide sequence: TGTGCCAGCAGGACGCAGACAGTACAAGAGACCCAGTACTTC. Amino acid sequence: CASRTQTVQETQYF.